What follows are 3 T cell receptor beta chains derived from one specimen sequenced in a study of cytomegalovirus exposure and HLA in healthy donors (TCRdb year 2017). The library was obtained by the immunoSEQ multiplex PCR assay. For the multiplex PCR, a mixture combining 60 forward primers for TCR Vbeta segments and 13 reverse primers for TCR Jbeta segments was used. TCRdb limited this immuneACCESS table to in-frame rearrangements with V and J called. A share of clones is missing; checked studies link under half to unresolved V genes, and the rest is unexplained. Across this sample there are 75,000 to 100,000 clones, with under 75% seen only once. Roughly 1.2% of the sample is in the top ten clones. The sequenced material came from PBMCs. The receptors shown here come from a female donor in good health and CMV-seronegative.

The CDR3 sequence is CASSPPGSDNSPLHF. DNA of the CDR3: TGTGCCAGCAGCCCACCGGGAAGCGATAATTCACCCCTCCACTTT. V and J are TRBV7-9 and TRBJ1-6; D gene unclear. V was cut by 5 bases and J by 5 bases, with 13 bases left in between. This CDR3 is 15 amino acids long. CDR1 and CDR2 from the germline V gene are SEHNR and FQNEAQ (reference sequence).

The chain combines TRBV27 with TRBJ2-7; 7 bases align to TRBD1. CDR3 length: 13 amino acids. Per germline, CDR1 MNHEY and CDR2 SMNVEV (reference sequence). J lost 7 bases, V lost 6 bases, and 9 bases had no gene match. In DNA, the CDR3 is TGTGCCAGCAGGGCAGGGGGTTTCGGGGAGCAGTACTTC. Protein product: CASRAGGFGEQYF.

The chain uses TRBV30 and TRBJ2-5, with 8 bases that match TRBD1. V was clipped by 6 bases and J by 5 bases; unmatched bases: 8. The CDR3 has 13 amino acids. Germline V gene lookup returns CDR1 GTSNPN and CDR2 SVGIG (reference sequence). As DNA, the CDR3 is TGTGCCTGTAGCAGGGGGCCAGGCGAGACCCAGTACTTC. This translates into CACSRGPGETQYF.